Listed below are T cell receptor beta chains from one sample, sequenced in a study of blood T cell repertoires in COVID-19. Clones were read by immunoSEQ multiplex PCR, and TCRdb kept only the in-frame ones, dropping some. The data show under 130,000 clones, with less than 90% seen just once and around 6.2% held by the top ten. The sample was peripheral blood. The receptors derive from a human donor in a cohort sampled during active COVID-19. The CDR3 runs from the conserved cysteine through the conserved F or W. Each record gives: CDR3 length, J gene, V gene, D gene, clone size, CDR3 DNA, CDR3 protein. The D gene is left open where the match is weak. Clone size is not always given. Where it is, it says once, few, many or a class for expanded clones.

>14|TRBJ1-2|TRBV18|NA|few
TGTGCCAGCTCACCATCCAGGGAGGTCTATGGCTACACCTTC
CASSPSREVYGYTF
>15|TRBJ2-3|TRBV24-1|TRBD1|once
TGTGCCACCAGTGAGCAGGACAGGGGGCGGAATACGCAGTATTTT
CATSEQDRGRNTQYF
>16|TRBJ1-2|TRBV16|NA|NA
TGTGCCAGCAGCCAATTAAAATCGATGACTCAGTCAGGCTACACCTTC
CASSQLKSMTQSGYTF
>15|TRBJ2-3|TRBV6-5|NA|NA
TGTGCCAGCAGTTACGAGGACAAAGGCACAGATACGCAGTATTTT
CASSYEDKGTDTQYF
>13|TRBJ2-7|TRBV6-5|NA|once
TGTGCCAGCAGGGGGAGTGGGTCCTACGAGCAGTACTTC
CASRGSGSYEQYF
>13|TRBJ2-7|TRBV28|TRBD1|NA
TGTGCCAGCAATCGGGACAGGCACTACGAGCAGTACTTC
CASNRDRHYEQYF
>14|TRBJ1-3|TRBV6-5|NA|NA
TGTGCCAGCAGTCATTTGAGCTCTGGAAACACCATATATTTT
CASSHLSSGNTIYF
>17|TRBJ1-6|TRBV21-1|NA|NA
TGTGCCACCAGGGACAGGGGAATTTGGCGGTTGAGTTCACCCCTCCACTTT
CATRDRGIWRLSSPLHF
>15|TRBJ2-1|TRBV7-9|NA|NA
TGTGCCAGCAGCCCGTCCCAACAGGGCGGAAATGAGCAGTTCTTC
CASSPSQQGGNEQFF
>17|TRBJ2-3|TRBV5-6|TRBD1|once
TGTGCCAGCAGCCTCACAGGGGGCGGTTTCGCCACAGATACGCAGTATTTT
CASSLTGGGFATDTQYF
>13|TRBJ2-7|TRBV19|TRBD1|NA
TGTGCCAGTAGGACAGGGGGCTCCTACGAGCAGTACTTC
CASRTGGSYEQYF
>13|TRBJ1-1|TRBV28|NA|NA
TGTGCCAGCAGATTGGGGCGGAACACTGAAGCTTTCTTT
CASRLGRNTEAFF
>16|TRBJ2-1|TRBV12-5|TRBD2|NA
TGTGCTAGTGGTTTTCAACTAGCGGGAGGCCCTCAAGAGCAGTTCTTC
CASGFQLAGGPQEQFF
>13|TRBJ1-1|TRBV5-1|NA|NA
TGCGCCAGCAGCTTCGAAGGGGGAACTGAAGCTTTCTTT
CASSFEGGTEAFF
>14|TRBJ2-3|TRBV10-1|TRBD2|NA
TGCGCCAGCAGTGAAGGCGGGAGTACGTATACGCAGTATTTT
CASSEGGSTYTQYF
>13|TRBJ2-7|TRBV19|TRBD2|once
TGTGCCAGTAGTATAGGCGGGAGTTACGAGCAGTACTTC
CASSIGGSYEQYF
>14|TRBJ2-3|TRBV29-1|TRBD2|NA
TGCAGCGCCCTTACTAGCGGGGGTACAGATACGCAGTATTTT
CSALTSGGTDTQYF
>16|TRBJ2-2|TRBV5-1|TRBD1|NA
TGCGCCAGCAGCTTAACACAGGGGGCTGGCACCGGGGAGCTGTTTTTT
CASSLTQGAGTGELFF
>15|TRBJ2-3|TRBV5-5|TRBD2|NA
TGTGCCAGCAGCTTGAGGGAGGGCCGAACAGATACGCAGTATTTT
CASSLREGRTDTQYF
>17|TRBJ2-1|TRBV9|TRBD2|NA
TGTGCCAGCAGCTTCCCTGCGGGCGGGGGGGGATACAATGAGCAGTTCTTC
CASSFPAGGGGYNEQFF
>12|TRBJ1-1|TRBV19|NA|NA
TGTGCCAGTAGTGCGATGAACACTGAAGCTTTCTTT
CASSAMNTEAFF
>15|TRBJ1-1|TRBV6-5|NA|NA
TGTGCCAGCAGTTACTCGGTTGGTCAGGGTGCTCAAGCTTTCTTT
CASSYSVGQGAQAFF
>21|TRBJ1-1|TRBV6-1|NA|few
TGTGCCAGCAGTGAAGCGTTTTCATTCTGGGGCATTGCCCCCTCGGACACTGAAGCTTTCTTT
CASSEAFSFWGIAPSDTEAFF
>14|TRBJ2-7|TRBV2|NA|NA
TGTGCCAGCAGATCCGGAACAGCCTGGTACGAGCAGTACTTC
CASRSGTAWYEQYF
>24|TRBJ1-3|TRBV30|NA|NA
TGTGCCTGGAGTGTCGTTTGGCGGGGGCCTCCCCTTGATCCGAGTAGACACTCTGGAAACACCATATATTTT
CAWSVVWRGPPLDPSRHSGNTIYF
>15|TRBJ2-3|TRBV24-1|NA|NA
TGTGCCACCAGTGTGGCCGGGAGCTCGTCAGATACGCAGTATTTT
CATSVAGSSSDTQYF
>14|TRBJ2-1|TRBV28|NA|NA
TGTGCCAGCGTAGGAGGGAGTGGAAAAAATGAGCAGTTCTTC
CASVGGSGKNEQFF